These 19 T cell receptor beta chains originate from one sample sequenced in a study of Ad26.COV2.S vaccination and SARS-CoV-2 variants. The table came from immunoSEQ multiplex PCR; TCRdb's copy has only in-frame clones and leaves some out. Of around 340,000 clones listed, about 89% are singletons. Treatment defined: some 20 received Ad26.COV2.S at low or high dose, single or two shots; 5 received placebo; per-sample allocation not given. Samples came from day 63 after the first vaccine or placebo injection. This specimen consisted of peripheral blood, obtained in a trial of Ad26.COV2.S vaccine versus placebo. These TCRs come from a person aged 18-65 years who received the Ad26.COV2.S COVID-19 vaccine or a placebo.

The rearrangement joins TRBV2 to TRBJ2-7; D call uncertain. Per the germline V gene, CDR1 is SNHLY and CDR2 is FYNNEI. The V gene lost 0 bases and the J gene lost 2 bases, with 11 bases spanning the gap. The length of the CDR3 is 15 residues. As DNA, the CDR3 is TGTGCCAGCAGTGAAGCGCAGACCCGAACCTACGAGCAGTACTTC. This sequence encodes CASSEAQTRTYEQYF.

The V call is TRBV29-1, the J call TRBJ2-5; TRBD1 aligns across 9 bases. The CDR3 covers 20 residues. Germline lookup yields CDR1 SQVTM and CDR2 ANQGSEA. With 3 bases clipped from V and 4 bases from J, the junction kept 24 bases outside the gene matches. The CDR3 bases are TGCAGCGTTGAGGGGGACAGGGTTGAGAAAACGGAGGGAAGGATAGAGACCCAGTACTTC. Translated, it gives CSVEGDRVEKTEGRIETQYF.

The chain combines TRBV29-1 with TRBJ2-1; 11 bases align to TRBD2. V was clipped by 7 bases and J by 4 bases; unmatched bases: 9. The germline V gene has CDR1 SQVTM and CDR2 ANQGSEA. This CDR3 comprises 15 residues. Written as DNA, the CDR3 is TGCAGCGCATCGACTAGCGGGGCTAGTTACAATGAGCAGTTCTTC. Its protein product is CSASTSGASYNEQFF.

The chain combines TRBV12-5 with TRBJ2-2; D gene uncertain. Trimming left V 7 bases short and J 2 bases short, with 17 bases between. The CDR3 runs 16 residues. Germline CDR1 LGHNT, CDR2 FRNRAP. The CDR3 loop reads CASAQPRQANTGELFF. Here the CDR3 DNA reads TGTGCTAGTGCCCAACCTAGGCAGGCAAACACCGGGGAGCTGTTTTTT.

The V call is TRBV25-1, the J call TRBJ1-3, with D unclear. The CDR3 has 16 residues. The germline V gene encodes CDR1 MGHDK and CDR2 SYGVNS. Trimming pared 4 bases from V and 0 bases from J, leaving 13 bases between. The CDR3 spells CASSALDWSSGNTIYF. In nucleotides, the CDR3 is TGTGCCAGCAGTGCCTTGGACTGGAGCTCTGGAAACACCATATATTTT.

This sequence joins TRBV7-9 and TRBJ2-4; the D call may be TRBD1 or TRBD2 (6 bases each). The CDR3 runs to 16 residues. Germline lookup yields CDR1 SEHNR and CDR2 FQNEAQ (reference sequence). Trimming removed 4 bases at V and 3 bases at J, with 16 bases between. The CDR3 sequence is CASSSEVAGHKNIQYF. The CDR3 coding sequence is TGTGCCAGCAGCTCGGAAGTCGCGGGACACAAAAACATTCAGTACTTC.

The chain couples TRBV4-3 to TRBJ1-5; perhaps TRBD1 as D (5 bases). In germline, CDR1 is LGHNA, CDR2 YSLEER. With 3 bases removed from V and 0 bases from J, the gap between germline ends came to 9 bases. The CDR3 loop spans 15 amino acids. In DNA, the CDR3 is TGCGCCAGCAGCCAGGGGGGACTTAGCAATCAGCCCCAGCATTTT. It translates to CASSQGGLSNQPQHF.

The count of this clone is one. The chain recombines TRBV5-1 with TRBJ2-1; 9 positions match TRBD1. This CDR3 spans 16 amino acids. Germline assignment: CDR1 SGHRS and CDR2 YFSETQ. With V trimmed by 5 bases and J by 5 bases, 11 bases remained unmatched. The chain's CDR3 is CASRPGTGSSHNEQFF. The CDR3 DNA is TGCGCCAGCAGACCGGGGACAGGGAGTTCCCACAATGAGCAGTTCTTC.

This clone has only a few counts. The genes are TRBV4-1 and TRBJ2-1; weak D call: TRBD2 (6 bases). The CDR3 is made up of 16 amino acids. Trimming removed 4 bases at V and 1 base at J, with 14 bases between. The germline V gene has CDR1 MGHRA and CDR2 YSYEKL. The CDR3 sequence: CASSLQPGTSYNEQFF. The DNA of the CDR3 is TGCGCCAGCAGCCTGCAACCGGGGACTTCCTACAATGAGCAGTTCTTC.

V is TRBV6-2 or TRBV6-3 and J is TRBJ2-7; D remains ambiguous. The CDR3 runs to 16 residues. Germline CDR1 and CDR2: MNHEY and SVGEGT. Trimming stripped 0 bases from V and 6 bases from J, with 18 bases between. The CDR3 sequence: CASSYSALAYGGEQYF. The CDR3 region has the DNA TGTGCCAGCAGTTACTCCGCTCTGGCCTATGGTGGCGAGCAGTACTTC.

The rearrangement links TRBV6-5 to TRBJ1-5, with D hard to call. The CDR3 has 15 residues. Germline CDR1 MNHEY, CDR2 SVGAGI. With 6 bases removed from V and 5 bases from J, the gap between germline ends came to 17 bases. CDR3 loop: CASSRRGPVYQPQHF. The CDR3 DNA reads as TGTGCCAGCAGCCGACGCGGCCCAGTCTATCAGCCCCAGCATTTT.

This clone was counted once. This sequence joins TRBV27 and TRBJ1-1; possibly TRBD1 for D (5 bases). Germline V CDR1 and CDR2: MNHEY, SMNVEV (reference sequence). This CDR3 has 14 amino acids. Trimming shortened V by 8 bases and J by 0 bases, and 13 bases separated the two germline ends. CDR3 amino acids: CASGAGRMNTEAFF. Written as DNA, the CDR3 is TGTGCCAGCGGGGCGGGACGTATGAACACTGAAGCTTTCTTT.

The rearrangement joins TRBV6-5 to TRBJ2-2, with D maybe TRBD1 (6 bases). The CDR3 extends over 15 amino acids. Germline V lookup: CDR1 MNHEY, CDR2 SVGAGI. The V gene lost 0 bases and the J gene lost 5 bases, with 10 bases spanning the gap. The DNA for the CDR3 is TGTGCCAGCAGTTACTCAAATACAGGGACCGGGGAGCTGTTTTTT. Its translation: CASSYSNTGTGELFF.

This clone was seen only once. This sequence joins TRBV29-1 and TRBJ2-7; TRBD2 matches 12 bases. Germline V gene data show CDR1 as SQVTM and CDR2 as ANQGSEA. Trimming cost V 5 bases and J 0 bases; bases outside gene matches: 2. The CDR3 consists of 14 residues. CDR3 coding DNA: TGCAGCGTTAGGACTAGCGGGGACTCCTACGAGCAGTACTTC. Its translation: CSVRTSGDSYEQYF.

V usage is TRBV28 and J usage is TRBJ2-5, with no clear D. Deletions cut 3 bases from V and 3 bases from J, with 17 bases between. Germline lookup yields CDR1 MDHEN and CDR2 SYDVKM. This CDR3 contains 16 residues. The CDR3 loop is CASSFAPDGQKETQYF. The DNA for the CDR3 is TGTGCCAGCAGTTTTGCCCCGGACGGTCAGAAAGAGACCCAGTACTTC. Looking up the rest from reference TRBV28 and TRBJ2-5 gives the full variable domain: DVKVTQSSRYLVKRTGEKVFLECVQDMDHENMFWYRQDPGLGLRLIYFSYDVKMKEKGDIPEGYSVSREKKERFSLILESASTNQTSMYLCASSFAPDGQKETQYFGPGTRLLVL.

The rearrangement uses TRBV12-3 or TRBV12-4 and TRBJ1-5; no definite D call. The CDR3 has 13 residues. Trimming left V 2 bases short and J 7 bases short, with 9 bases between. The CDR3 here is CASSLNLGQPQHF. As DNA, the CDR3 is TGTGCCAGCAGTTTAAACCTGGGCCAGCCCCAGCATTTT.

CDR3 amino acids: CASSPGTDSGNTIYF. CDR3 nucleotide sequence: TGTGCCAGCAGTCCCGGGACAGACTCTGGAAACACCATATATTTT. The V call is TRBV28, the J call TRBJ1-3, with TRBD1 identical over 7 bases. Germline V gene data show CDR1 as MDHEN and CDR2 as SYDVKM. This CDR3 has 15 amino acids. J was trimmed by 0 bases and V by 5 bases; bases with no gene match: 4.

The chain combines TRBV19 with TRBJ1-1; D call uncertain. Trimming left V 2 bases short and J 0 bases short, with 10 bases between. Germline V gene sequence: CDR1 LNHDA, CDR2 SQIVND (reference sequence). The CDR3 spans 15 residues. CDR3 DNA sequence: TGTGCCAGTAGTATATCAAGAACAATGAACACTGAAGCTTTCTTT. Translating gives CASSISRTMNTEAFF.

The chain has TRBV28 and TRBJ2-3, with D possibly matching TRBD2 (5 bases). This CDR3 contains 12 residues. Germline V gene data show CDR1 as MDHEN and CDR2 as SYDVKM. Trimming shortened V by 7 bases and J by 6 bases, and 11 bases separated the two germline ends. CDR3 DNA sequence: TGTGCCAGCAATAGTGACTATGATACGCAGTATTTT. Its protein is CASNSDYDTQYF.